Listed below are T cell receptor beta chains from one sample, sequenced in a study of blood T cell repertoires in COVID-19. Profiling relied on immunoSEQ multiplex PCR, and the TCRdb table lists in-frame clones only, not all of them. Of roughly 200,000 clones in the sample, more than 65% were seen once. Material for sequencing was peripheral blood. These receptors were taken from a man between 50 and 59 years old with active or convalescent COVID-19. Both conserved end residues are part of each CDR3. D genes are given only for firm matches. Rows may omit the clone size; those that give it use once, few, many or a size class.

abundance,d_gene,v_gene,j_gene,CDR3aa,CDR3nt
.,.,TRBV5-1,TRBJ2-5,CASSLEADLETQYF,TGCGCCAGCAGCTTGGAAGCGGACCTAGAGACCCAGTACTTC
few,TRBD1,TRBV6-5,TRBJ1-4,CASSYGTGKDEKLFF,TGTGCCAGCAGTTACGGGACAGGGAAGGATGAAAAACTGTTTTTT
.,.,TRBV5-5,TRBJ2-7,CASSRGGYEQYF,TGTGCCAGCAGCCGTGGAGGGTACGAGCAGTACTTC
.,.,TRBV2,TRBJ2-5,CASIVRRGETQYF,TGTGCCAGCATCGTCAGGAGGGGAGAGACCCAGTACTTC
.,.,TRBV6-5,TRBJ1-1,CASSLQGYTEAFF,TGTGCCAGCAGTTTACAGGGATACACTGAAGCTTTCTTT
.,TRBD1,TRBV5-4,TRBJ1-1,CASSRRGGSEAFF,TGTGCCAGCAGCAGACGAGGGGGCTCTGAAGCTTTCTTT
.,.,TRBV5-4,TRBJ1-2,CASSLGRRNYGYTF,TGTGCCAGCAGCTTGGGGAGAAGGAACTATGGCTACACCTTC
.,.,TRBV20-1,TRBJ2-5,CSASGGQETQYF,TGCAGTGCTAGTGGCGGACAAGAGACCCAGTACTTC
.,TRBD1,TRBV5-1,TRBJ1-6,CASSWTGGDSPLHF,TGCGCCAGCAGCTGGACAGGGGGAGATTCACCCCTCCACTTT
.,TRBD1,TRBV6-6,TRBJ2-7,CASSRGQGLVYEQYF,TGTGCCAGCAGTCGGGGACAGGGGTTGGTCTACGAGCAGTACTTC
.,.,TRBV5-1,TRBJ1-1,CASTNTEAFF,TGCGCCAGCACTAACACTGAAGCTTTCTTT
.,TRBD1,TRBV24-1,TRBJ2-3,CATSDSRDRGRRTYTDTQYF,TGTGCCACCAGTGATAGCCGGGACAGGGGGCGGCGGACCTACACAGATACGCAGTATTTT
few,.,TRBV7-9,TRBJ2-7,CASSQGIDEQYF,TGTGCCAGCTCACAGGGTATCGACGAGCAGTACTTC
.,.,TRBV7-2,TRBJ1-1,CASSLAPGVGEAFF,TGTGCCAGCAGCTTAGCCCCAGGGGTCGGTGAAGCTTTCTTT